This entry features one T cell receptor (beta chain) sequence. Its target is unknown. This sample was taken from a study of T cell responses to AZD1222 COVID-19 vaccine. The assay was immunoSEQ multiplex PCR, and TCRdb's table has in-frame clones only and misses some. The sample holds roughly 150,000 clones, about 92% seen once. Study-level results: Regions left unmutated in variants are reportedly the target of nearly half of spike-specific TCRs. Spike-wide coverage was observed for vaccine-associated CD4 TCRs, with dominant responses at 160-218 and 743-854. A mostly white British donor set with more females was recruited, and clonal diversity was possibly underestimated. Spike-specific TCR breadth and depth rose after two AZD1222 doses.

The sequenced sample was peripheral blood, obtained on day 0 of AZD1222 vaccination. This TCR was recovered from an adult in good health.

CDR3 in DNA: TGTGCCAGCAGTTTAGGGAGCGGGAGGGGCCTTCAGTACTTC. This translates into CASSLGSGRGLQYF. The V gene is TRBV28, the J gene TRBJ2-4; 10 bases fit TRBD2. V trimming: 2 bases; J trimming: 11 bases; junction bases outside the gene matches: 6. Per the germline V gene, CDR1 is MDHEN and CDR2 is SYDVKM. The CDR3 totals 14 residues.